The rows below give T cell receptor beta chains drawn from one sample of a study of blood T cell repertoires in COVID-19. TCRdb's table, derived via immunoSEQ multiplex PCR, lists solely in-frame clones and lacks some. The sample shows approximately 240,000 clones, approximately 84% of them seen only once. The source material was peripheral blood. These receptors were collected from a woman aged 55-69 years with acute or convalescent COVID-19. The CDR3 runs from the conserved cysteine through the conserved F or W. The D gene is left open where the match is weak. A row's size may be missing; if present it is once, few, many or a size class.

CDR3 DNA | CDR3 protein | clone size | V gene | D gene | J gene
TGTGCCAGCAGACTCCTGGGGGGGGGCTATGGCTACACCTTC | CASRLLGGGYGYTF | - | TRBV6-5 | - | TRBJ1-2
TGTGCCAGTAGTGGGGGACTAAACTTT | CASSGGLNF | - | TRBV19 | - | TRBJ1-1
TGTGCCAGCAGCGGCCCTTCGGATACGCAGTATTTT | CASSGPSDTQYF | - | TRBV7-2 | - | TRBJ2-3
TGTGCCAGCAGCCGAACAGGGGGCGGGCAAGAGACCCAGTACTTC | CASSRTGGGQETQYF | once | TRBV6-5 | TRBD1 | TRBJ2-5
TGTGCCAGCAGCTTAAAGGGGCCAAGGAACACCGGGGAGCTGTTTTTT | CASSLKGPRNTGELFF | few | TRBV7-3 | - | TRBJ2-2
TGTGCCAGCAGCACCAGATCAGGGATAGATAATGAAAAACTGTTTTTT | CASSTRSGIDNEKLFF | - | TRBV7-9 | - | TRBJ1-4
TGTGCCAGCAGTAGGAGCGGGGGCCTCCGCTACGAGCAGTACTTC | CASSRSGGLRYEQYF | - | TRBV27 | TRBD2 | TRBJ2-7
TGTGCCTGGAGCAGGGACAAAGAATCACCCCTCCACTTT | CAWSRDKESPLHF | - | TRBV30 | - | TRBJ1-6
TGCAGTGCTAGTTCTCAGGGAGGATGGGGCTACACCTTC | CSASSQGGWGYTF | - | TRBV20-1 | - | TRBJ1-2
TGTGCCAGCAGCTTAAAGACAGGGAAGAATCAGCCCCAGCATTTT | CASSLKTGKNQPQHF | - | TRBV7-2 | TRBD1 | TRBJ1-5
TGCAGTGCAACAGAGCAAGATACGCAGTATTTT | CSATEQDTQYF | - | TRBV20-1 | - | TRBJ2-3
TGTGCCAGCGGGGGGGCCCCTGGGATCTCTGGAAACACCATATATTTT | CASGGAPGISGNTIYF | - | TRBV7-2 | - | TRBJ1-3
TGTGCCAGCAGGGGACAGGAACCCCACGAGCAGTACTTC | CASRGQEPHEQYF | - | TRBV2 | TRBD1 | TRBJ2-7
TGTGCCAGCAGCTTAGGGACTTCGAACTATGGCTACACCTTC | CASSLGTSNYGYTF | - | TRBV7-8 | - | TRBJ1-2
TGTGCCTCCTCACCAGCGGGGACCTACAATGAGCAGTTCTTC | CASSPAGTYNEQFF | - | TRBV19 | TRBD2 | TRBJ2-1
TGTGCCAGCAGCCTGACAACGAACAATGAGCAGTTCTTC | CASSLTTNNEQFF | - | TRBV2 | - | TRBJ2-1
TGCAGTGCTCAAGACAGGGAGGCTTTCTTT | CSAQDREAFF | - | TRBV20-1 | TRBD1 | TRBJ1-1
TGTGCCAGCAGTTTAACAGCCACTAACTATGGCTACACCTTC | CASSLTATNYGYTF | - | TRBV28 | - | TRBJ1-2
TGTGCCAGCAGTGAAGGGGCTCCGGGGGATCAGCCCCAGCATTTT | CASSEGAPGDQPQHF | - | TRBV6-1 | - | TRBJ1-5
TGCAGCGGGAGACAGGGCTCCTACAATGAGCAGTTCTTC | CSGRQGSYNEQFF | - | TRBV29-1 | TRBD1 | TRBJ2-1
TGCAGTGCTTCGGGAGGCGGAGGCTACACCTTC | CSASGGGGYTF | - | TRBV20-1 | - | TRBJ1-2
TGCGCCAGCAGCCAAGATAGCTCGGGGATTAACTATGGCTACACCTTC | CASSQDSSGINYGYTF | few | TRBV4-3 | - | TRBJ1-2
TGTGCCAGCAGCTTGACCGAGATGGACAGCTTAAAACTGTTTTTT | CASSLTEMDSLKLFF | - | TRBV7-9 | - | TRBJ1-4
TGTGCCAGCAGCCAAGATCGGGATACTATTGCCAAAAACATTCAGTACTTC | CASSQDRDTIAKNIQYF | - | TRBV4-2 | - | TRBJ2-4
TGTGCCAGCACCTCCGGGACAACGGACTACGAGCAGTACTTC | CASTSGTTDYEQYF | - | TRBV6-6 | - | TRBJ2-7
TGTGCCAGCAGTGACAGGGGGATCTATGGCTACACCTTC | CASSDRGIYGYTF | - | TRBV6-1 | TRBD1 | TRBJ1-2
TGTGCCAGCAGCCAGTTACGAGGAGGGGGCGATAATGAAAAACTGTTTTTT | CASSQLRGGGDNEKLFF | few | TRBV3-1/TRBV3-2 | TRBD1 | TRBJ1-4
TGTGCCAGCAGCTTACTGCCGCGGGAGGAGCAGTACTTC | CASSLLPREEQYF | - | TRBV7-9 | TRBD2 | TRBJ2-7
TGTGCCAGTAGCCCGGAGGGGAGCTCCTACAATGAGCAGTTCTTC | CASSPEGSSYNEQFF | - | TRBV19 | - | TRBJ2-1
TGTGCCAGCAGCTGGACTAGCGGGGGCACTGCCCAGTACTTC | CASSWTSGGTAQYF | - | TRBV5-5 | TRBD2 | TRBJ2-5
TGTGCCAGCACCCGAACCGGCCGGGACACCATATATTTT | CASTRTGRDTIYF | - | TRBV27 | - | TRBJ1-3
TGTGCCAGCATCGATAGCAGGGACTATGGCTACACCTTC | CASIDSRDYGYTF | - | TRBV28 | - | TRBJ1-2
TGTGCCAGCAGCCAAGAACTACAGGGGTCGGGGTTTCGCTCTGGAAACACCATATATTTT | CASSQELQGSGFRSGNTIYF | - | TRBV4-2 | TRBD1 | TRBJ1-3
TGTGCCATCAGTGAGGGCGGCGGTGTGAACACCATATATTTT | CAISEGGGVNTIYF | few | TRBV10-3 | - | TRBJ1-3
TGTGCCAGTAGTATCCGGGGATGGGGAAACACCATATATTTT | CASSIRGWGNTIYF | - | TRBV19 | - | TRBJ1-3
TGTGCCAGCAGAGGTGGACACACGAATGGCTACACCTTC | CASRGGHTNGYTF | - | TRBV6-5 | - | TRBJ1-2
TGTGCCAGCAGTAGGCCAGGGGTTAATGGTCAGCCCCAGCATTTT | CASSRPGVNGQPQHF | - | TRBV6-6 | - | TRBJ1-5
TGTGCCAGCAGTCGGGTGAATGCTGGAAACACCATATATTTT | CASSRVNAGNTIYF | - | TRBV2 | - | TRBJ1-3
TGTGCCAGCAGTTTCGCGAGAATGACAGATTCCTCAAGTAATCAGCCCCAGCATTTT | CASSFARMTDSSSNQPQHF | - | TRBV28 | - | TRBJ1-5
TGTGCCAGCACCGAGCAGGGGGTCACTGAAGCTTTCTTT | CASTEQGVTEAFF | - | TRBV6-5 | TRBD1 | TRBJ1-1
TGTGCCAGCAGCCATCTCTGGGGGCCACACACCGGGGAGCTGTTTTTT | CASSHLWGPHTGELFF | - | TRBV7-9 | - | TRBJ2-2
TGTGCCAGCAGTGAGGGCTTTTCGGGACAGAATTTCATCTACGGAAACACCATATATTTT | CASSEGFSGQNFIYGNTIYF | - | TRBV2 | TRBD1 | TRBJ1-3
TGTGCCAGCCGGCCGGGGGTTATGAACACTGAAGCTTTCTTT | CASRPGVMNTEAFF | - | TRBV6-5 | - | TRBJ1-1
TGTGCCAGCAGTCGCCGGGACAAGAGAAATGGCTACACCTTC | CASSRRDKRNGYTF | - | TRBV27 | - | TRBJ1-2
TGTGCCAGCAGTCCCCAGGGTGCAACTAATGAAAAACTGTTTTTT | CASSPQGATNEKLFF | - | TRBV28 | - | TRBJ1-4
TGTGCCACCAGTGACTTTACTCGACAGGGGAACACCGGGGAGCTGTTTTTT | CATSDFTRQGNTGELFF | - | TRBV24-1 | TRBD1 | TRBJ2-2
TGTGCCAGCAGCCCGAACCGGATGTTGGGCCCTAACTATGGCTACACCTTC | CASSPNRMLGPNYGYTF | - | TRBV5-6 | - | TRBJ1-2
TGTGCCAGCAGCTTAGCGGAGGGCGATACGCAGTATTTT | CASSLAEGDTQYF | - | TRBV11-3 | - | TRBJ2-3
TGTGCCAGCAGTTTACTGGGCCCCTATGGCTACACCTTC | CASSLLGPYGYTF | - | TRBV28 | - | TRBJ1-2